This TCR beta chain came from a study of blood T cell repertoires in COVID-19 (TCRdb year 2020). For context, the study as a whole: The collaborator samples originated in the United States, Italy and Spain and spanned the acute and convalescent phases of COVID-19. The prospective study material was composed of cDNA or gDNA derived from T cells, B-cell-depleted T cells, or PBMCs. Deeply sampled blood TCRbeta repertoires from subjects exposed to, actively infected with, or recovered from COVID-19 were included in the dataset. The repertoires were released in a freely available public database intended as a resource for research on the immune response to SARS-CoV-2. The samples were drawn from the first 160 participants of the ongoing ImmuneRACE study and from roughly 1,300 subjects provided by 6 global collaborators. Nearly every sample came with metadata listing a de-identified subject ID, COVID-19 status, age in years and sex. Where available, HLA class I and class II types were obtained from metadata supplied by the sample provider rather than from assay-based typing.

Study-wide findings and limitations: Clinical and demographic metadata were provided uncurated, with the amount varying by source and participant.

Concerning this clone itself: Its target antigen remains unknown. No base qualities exist here, and no much larger clone lies one base off it.

The junction shows trimming of 7 bases on V and 2 bases on J, and the gene matches do not reach 7 bases of it. Taken from cysteine to phenylalanine, the CDR3 has 13 residues. The sequence is cut down to CDR3 DNA, 39 bases in frame from base 1. CDR1 and CDR2, per the germline V gene (reference sequence), are GTSNPN and SVGIG. Whole blood was collected in K2EDTA tubes by collaborating institutions according to the institutions' own protocols. For TCRbeta analysis, collaborator samples were shipped as frozen whole blood, as isolated PBMCs, or as DNA extracted from either sample type. TCRbeta CDR3 regions were amplified from genomic DNA by means of the immunoSEQ Assay, a bias-controlled multiplex PCR. The authors' pipeline ran thus. The number of nucleated cells in each sample was estimated from the amplification of reference gene primers within the assay. To quantify the absolute abundance of each unique TCRbeta CDR3 rearrangement, sequence reads were collapsed and filtered. For each sample, productive Simpson clonality was calculated as the square root of Simpson's diversity index across productive rearrangements. TCRdb obtained this table from immuneACCESS and retained in-frame rearrangements with V and J assigned. These tables miss some clones; where compared with another copy, unresolved V genes account for less than half of the shortfall, and the remainder is unexplained. V and J calls and clone size are given by that table; D and trimming were obtained from the DNA. The sample profile shows tens of thousands of clones; roughly 87% of them were found once. The top ten clones comprise about 7.7% of the sample.

This receptor was identified in a man between 60 and 75 years old with active COVID-19. The V and J segments used are TRBV30 and TRBJ1-1; 7 central bases correspond to TRBD1. The sample was peripheral blood. The DNA sequence reads TGTGCCTATAACAGGGGACTTAACACTGAAGCTTTCTTT. Its translation is CAYNRGLNTEAFF.